Sequencing of this T cell receptor beta chain was carried out in a study of blood T cell repertoires in COVID-19. The overall study: Italy, Spain and the United States were the sources of the convalescent and acute COVID-19 samples. The cDNA or gDNA used as material had been derived from T cells, B-cell-depleted T cells, or PBMCs.

In the study's own analysis: From reference gene primer amplification, estimates of nucleated cell counts were derived. Profiled with immunoSEQ multiplex PCR; TCRdb holds only in-frame clones, not every one. That table furnishes V, J and clone size, whereas the DNA furnished D and trimming. The table shows 90,000 to 130,000 clones, with more than 75% occurring only once. Germline CDR1 and CDR2: SGHAT and FQDESV (reference sequence). This CDR3 is built from 15 residues. The V gene lost 5 bases and the J gene lost 2 bases, with 15 bases spanning the gap. The material sequenced was peripheral blood. The sequence came from a woman aged 45-59 years with acute or convalescent COVID-19. The chain combines TRBV11-1 with TRBJ1-2, with D possibly TRBD1 on 5 matching bases. CDR3 coding DNA: TGTGCCAGCAGCCTCGAAACAGGATTCAACTATGGCTACACCTTC. This encodes CASSLETGFNYGYTF.